This section outlines one T cell receptor beta chain sequence together with its context. CDR1 is PRHDT and CDR2 is FYEKMQ in the germline V gene (reference sequence). V shed 5 bases and J shed 1 base, with 8 bases lying between them. The CDR3 contains 13 residues. The data are from a study of blood T cell repertoires in COVID-19. Original analysis: Amplification from reference gene primers served as the basis for estimated nucleated cell counts. Repertoires were generated with immunoSEQ multiplex PCR, while TCRdb's copy carries only in-frame clones and drops some. V and J calls and clone size are as listed in that table; D and trimming were resolved from the DNA. The top ten hold under 20% of the sample, which has some 76,000 clones, approximately 78% seen once.

The clonotype was recovered from a woman in her fifties or sixties with acute or convalescent COVID-19. What was sequenced was peripheral blood. The chain combines TRBV13 with TRBJ1-1; D is possibly TRBD1 (6 bases). The CDR3 region is CASSADRNTEAFF. The CDR3 coding sequence is TGTGCCAGCAGCGCGGACAGGAACACTGAAGCTTTCTTT.